The sequence of this TCR beta chain was determined in a study of blood T cell repertoires in COVID-19. Per germline, CDR1 LGHDT and CDR2 YNNKEL (reference sequence). The CDR3 loop spans 15 amino acids. V was cut by 0 bases and J by 7 bases, with 13 bases left in between. This table comes from immunoSEQ multiplex PCR, and its TCRdb copy is limited to in-frame clones, with some not included. The sample consists of 150,000 to 200,000 clones, 70% to 90% of them appearing once. The sample consisted of peripheral blood. This TCR derives from a man in his 60s with COVID-19, enrolled during active disease. The gene calls are TRBV3-1 (or the pseudogene TRBV3-2) and TRBJ1-5; TRBD1 might be the D (5 bases). The CDR3 DNA is TGTGCCAGCAGCCAAGATTGGGGGGTGAACCAGCCCCAGCATTTT. It is translated as CASSQDWGVNQPQHF.